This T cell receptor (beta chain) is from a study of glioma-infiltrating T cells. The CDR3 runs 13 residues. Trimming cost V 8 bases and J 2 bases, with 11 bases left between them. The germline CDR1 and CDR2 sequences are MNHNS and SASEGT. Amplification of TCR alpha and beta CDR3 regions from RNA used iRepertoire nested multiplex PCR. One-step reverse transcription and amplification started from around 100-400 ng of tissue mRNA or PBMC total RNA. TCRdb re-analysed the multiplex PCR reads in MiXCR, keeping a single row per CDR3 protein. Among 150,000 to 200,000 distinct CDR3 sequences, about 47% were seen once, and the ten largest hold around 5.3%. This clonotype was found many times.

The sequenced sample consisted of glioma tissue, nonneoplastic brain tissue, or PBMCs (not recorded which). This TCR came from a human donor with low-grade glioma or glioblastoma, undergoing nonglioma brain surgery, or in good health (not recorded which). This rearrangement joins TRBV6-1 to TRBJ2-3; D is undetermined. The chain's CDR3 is CASAGPNTDTQYF. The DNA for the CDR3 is TGTGCCAGCGCAGGACCCAACACAGATACGCAGTATTTT.